These 14 T cell receptor beta chains were all obtained from the same sample, sequenced in a study of blood T cell repertoires in COVID-19. Here immunoSEQ multiplex PCR was the method, and the copy in TCRdb shows in-frame clones only, minus some. The sample lists some 280,000 clones, roughly 89% occurring once. Sample: peripheral blood. These receptors were obtained from a woman aged 40 to 55 who had recovered from COVID-19.

The rearrangement links TRBV2 to TRBJ2-1; TRBD1 aligns across 8 bases. CDR1 is SNHLY and CDR2 is FYNNEI in the germline V gene. The CDR3 has 12 amino acids. The J segment lost 11 bases and the V segment lost 4 bases, leaving 4 bases of the junction unmatched. CDR3 loop: CASSGRDRKQFF. In nucleotides, the CDR3 is TGTGCCAGCAGTGGCCGGGACAGGAAGCAGTTCTTC.

This clone was seen a handful of times. The chain combines TRBV11-3 with TRBJ2-3; 7 bases line up with TRBD1. The CDR3 runs to 16 residues. Germline-derived CDR1 and CDR2 are SGHNT and YENEEA. Trimming cost V 5 bases and J 0 bases; bases outside gene matches: 8. The CDR3 here is CASSRGTASSTDTQYF. The CDR3 DNA reads as TGTGCCAGCAGCAGGGGGACAGCTTCTAGCACAGATACGCAGTATTTT.

This sequence joins TRBV10-2 and TRBJ2-5; TRBD2 matches at 11 bases. The junction had 8 bases not matched to a gene; V was cut back by 6 bases and J by 2 bases. The CDR3 has 16 amino acids. Germline V gene sequence: CDR1 WSHSY, CDR2 SAAADI. CDR3 protein: CASRDGTSGGQETQYF. CDR3 nucleotides: TGCGCCAGCAGAGATGGGACTAGCGGAGGTCAAGAGACCCAGTACTTC.

This clone was detected a few times. The chain recombines TRBV27 with TRBJ2-7; 8 bases match TRBD2. The length of the CDR3 is 16 residues. CDR1 MNHEY and CDR2 SMNVEV come from the germline V gene (reference sequence). V was clipped by 3 bases and J by 2 bases; unmatched bases: 9. The CDR3 DNA is TGTGCCAGCAGTTTTCAAGCGTCGGGACTAGCCTACGAGCAGTACTTC. It encodes CASSFQASGLAYEQYF.

The chain combines TRBV30 with TRBJ2-7; D gene unclear. The length of the CDR3 is 11 residues. Germline V gene sequence: CDR1 GTSNPN, CDR2 SVGIG (reference sequence). V lost 2 bases, J lost 6 bases, and 8 bases lay in between. The CDR3 DNA sequence: TGTGCCTGGAGTATTGGAGCCGAGCAGTACTTC. This translates into CAWSIGAEQYF.

The chain carries TRBV5-6 and TRBJ2-1, with D maybe TRBD2 (5 bases). V shed 7 bases and J shed 0 bases, with 8 bases lying between them. The CDR3 covers 13 residues. Germline assignment: CDR1 SGHDT and CDR2 YYEEEE. The CDR3 DNA reads TGTGCCAGCGAGAGCGGCTCCTACAATGAGCAGTTCTTC. Protein: CASESGSYNEQFF.

The CDR3 spells CASSEAVGTNEKLFF. The CDR3 DNA sequence: TGTGCCAGCAGTGAAGCCGTGGGCACTAATGAAAAACTGTTTTTT. The chain is built from TRBV2 and TRBJ1-4; D remains unclear. V shed 0 bases and J shed 2 bases, with 7 bases lying between them. This CDR3 spans 15 amino acids. Looked up from germline, CDR1 is SNHLY and CDR2 is FYNNEI.

The chain is built from TRBV27 and TRBJ2-7; 9 positions agree with TRBD1. J gave up 0 bases and V 5 bases, and 5 bases lay outside the gene matches. CDR3 length: 15 residues. The V gene's germline CDR1 is MNHEY and CDR2 SMNVEV (reference sequence). The DNA for the CDR3 is TGTGCCAGCAGTGACCGGGACAGGGACTCCTACGAGCAGTACTTC. This translates into CASSDRDRDSYEQYF.

The genes are TRBV28 and TRBJ1-1; 12 positions agree with TRBD1. V dropped 5 bases and J dropped 5; count of bases not matched to a gene: 9. The CDR3 sequence is 16 residues long. Germline CDR1 is MDHEN and CDR2 is SYDVKM. This CDR3 is CASSGTGGPSGTEAFF. The CDR3 DNA reads TGTGCCAGCAGTGGGACAGGGGGCCCATCGGGAACTGAAGCTTTCTTT.

The gene calls are TRBV28 and TRBJ1-6, with TRBD1 matching over 7 bases. This CDR3 spans 16 amino acids. The trim removed 2 bases at V and 6 bases at J, leaving 7 bases unmatched. Per the germline V gene, CDR1 is MDHEN and CDR2 is SYDVKM. CDR3 residues: CASSLSSGQSNSPLHF. CDR3 DNA sequence: TGTGCCAGCAGTTTAAGTTCGGGACAGTCTAATTCACCCCTCCACTTT.

V and J are TRBV7-6 and TRBJ2-7, with TRBD2 matching over 8 bases. This CDR3 contains 14 residues. Germline-derived CDR1 and CDR2 are SGHVS and FNYEAQ. Trimming removed 4 bases from V and 0 bases from J; junction bases left unmatched: 2. CDR3 region: CASSSLADSYEQYF. The CDR3 bases are TGTGCCAGCAGCTCACTAGCGGACTCCTACGAGCAGTACTTC. The variable domain in full, completed from reference TRBV7-6 and TRBJ2-7, reads GAGVSQSPRYKVTKRGQDVALRCDPISGHVSLYWYRQALGQGPEFLTYFNYEAQQDKSGLPNDRFSAERPEGSISTLTIQRTEQRDSAMYRCASSSLADSYEQYFGPGTRLTVT.

The chain joins TRBV2 to TRBJ1-4; weak D call: TRBD1 (5 bases). Trimming cost V 6 bases and J 4 bases, with 12 bases left between them. Germline CDR1 reads SNHLY; CDR2 reads FYNNEI. The CDR3 length is 14 residues. The CDR3 bases are TGTGCCAGCAGGGATGACAGATTTAATGAAAAACTGTTTTTT. Translated, it gives CASRDDRFNEKLFF.

This clone has only one observation. V is TRBV5-1 and J is TRBJ1-3, with 7 bases matching TRBD1. The CDR3 has 15 residues. Germline CDR1 SGHRS, CDR2 YFSETQ. V lost 4 bases to trimming and J lost 3 bases; unmatched junction nucleotides: 7. The CDR3 protein is CASSPRTGVGNTIYF. The CDR3 DNA reads TGCGCCAGCAGCCCTAGGACAGGCGTTGGAAACACCATATATTTT.

The chain has TRBV2 and TRBJ1-1, with D possibly TRBD1 on 5 matching bases. Germline V gives CDR1 SNHLY, CDR2 FYNNEI. The CDR3 totals 13 residues. V lost 5 bases and J 3 bases, leaving 10 bases between the germline ends. CDR3 residues: CASSSQGYTEAFF. The CDR3 DNA reads as TGTGCCAGCAGTAGCCAGGGTTACACTGAAGCTTTCTTT.